This TCR beta chain was profiled in a study of shared clonotypes between healthy human individuals. The germline V gene has CDR1 MRHNA and CDR2 SNTAGT. Trimming stripped 7 bases from V and 3 bases from J, with 17 bases between. The CDR3 consists of 15 residues. The test was conducted at deep level. The method was immunoSEQ multiplex PCR; TCRdb's version includes in-frame clones alone and lacks a portion of them. The sample has 2,500,000 or so clones; approximately 90% are singletons. Input material: naive CD4+ T cells from PBMCs. As for subset: CD45RA+ positively selected. This chain links TRBV6-4 with TRBJ2-3; D call uncertain. This TCR derives from a man younger than 30 in good health. Some clones in this sample may be carry-over from other donors' samples. The CDR3: CASNVFGRGTDTQYF. The CDR3 coding sequence is TGTGCCAGCAATGTTTTTGGCAGAGGAACAGATACGCAGTATTTT.